This TCR beta chain was sequenced during a study of OX40 agonist ivuxolimab in advanced cancers. A word on this clone: Its antigen is undetermined.

CDR3 length: 15 residues. V was shortened by 1 base and J by 1 base, with 10 bases between the two germline ends. CDR1 is SGHTA, CDR2 FQGNSA, per germline. Sequencing used immunoSEQ multiplex PCR; TCRdb keeps in-frame clones, though not all of them. The table has about 75,000 clones, about 88% seen once. Study-wide results and caveats: The authors did not determine the antigen specificity of the expanded peripheral T cells. Clonal expansion by week 6 occurred in CD4+ and CD8+ blood T cells (at 0.1 to 3.0 mg/kg).

The chain is built from TRBV7-2 and TRBJ1-1, with D perhaps TRBD1 (5 bases). Sequencing was performed on CD4+ or CD8+ T cells sorted from blood, taken in a trial of the OX40 agonist ivuxolimab. The clonotype originates from an adult with an advanced solid tumor such as melanoma, head and neck, liver or kidney cancer. Here the CDR3 DNA reads TGTGCCAGCAGCTTAGGGGGGGTTGGGAACACTGAAGCTTTCTTT. Amino acid sequence: CASSLGGVGNTEAFF.